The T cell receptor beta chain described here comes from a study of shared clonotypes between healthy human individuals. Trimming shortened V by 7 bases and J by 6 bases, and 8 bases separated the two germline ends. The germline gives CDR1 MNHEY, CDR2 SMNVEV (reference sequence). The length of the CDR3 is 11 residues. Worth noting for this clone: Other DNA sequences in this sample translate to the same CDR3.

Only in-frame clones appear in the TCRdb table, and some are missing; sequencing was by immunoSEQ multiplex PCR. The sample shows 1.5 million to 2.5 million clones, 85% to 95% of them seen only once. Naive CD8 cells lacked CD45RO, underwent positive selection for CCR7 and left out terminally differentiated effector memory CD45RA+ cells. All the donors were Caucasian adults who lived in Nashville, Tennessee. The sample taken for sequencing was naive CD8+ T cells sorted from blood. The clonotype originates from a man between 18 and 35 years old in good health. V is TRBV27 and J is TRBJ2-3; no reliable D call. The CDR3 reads CASNLGDTQYF. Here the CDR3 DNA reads TGTGCCAGCAATCTAGGGGATACGCAGTATTTT.